The present entry profiles one T cell receptor (beta chain) with its context. The antigen remains unidentified. These data belong to a study of CD8 T cell repertoires and HIV-1 epitope variants. Study-level information: Each of Twenty-five Gag and Nef epitope peptides stimulated a separate culture. Enriched T cells were co-cultured with equal numbers of autologous T cell-negative antigen-presenting cells. The baseline condition was 1M T cells left uncultured.

Study observations and caveats: Of under ten antigen-specific beta clonotypes, about six appeared to cross-react with escape variants.

Sequencing was performed with immunoSEQ multiplex PCR; in TCRdb, only in-frame clones are kept and a portion is missing. Found here are under 7,000 clones, about 65% of them singletons; the top ten hold roughly 42%. The sequencing sample was made of cultured CD8+ T cells derived from PBMCs. This clonotype was obtained from a male donor with HIV.

The DNA of the CDR3 is TGTGCCAGCAGACTGAACCAAGAGACCCAGTACTTC. It is translated as CASRLNQETQYF. The chain uses TRBV28 and TRBJ2-5; D remains ambiguous. CDR3 length equals 12 residues. V was pared by 6 bases and J by 0 bases, with 5 bases between. The V gene's germline CDR1 is MDHEN and CDR2 SYDVKM.